The rows below give T cell receptor beta chains drawn from one sample of a study of PD-1 blockade in classical Hodgkin lymphoma. Sequencing used immunoSEQ multiplex PCR; TCRdb keeps in-frame clones, though not all of them. The data contain 130,000 to 150,000 clones, 78% of them seen just once; the ten biggest clones take up 7.5% to 10%. The sample consisted of peripheral blood mononuclear cells (PBMCs), taken before the second cycle of nivolumab. The receptors come from a human donor with classical Hodgkin lymphoma. Each CDR3 is given with its conserved first and last residue. D genes are given only for firm matches. Only some rows state a clone size, as once, few, many or a class for expanded clones.

>TRBJ2-3|TRBD1|TRBV19|once
CASSILGQGKTDTQYF
TGTGCCAGTAGTATTTTAGGACAGGGTAAGACAGATACGCAGTATTTT
>TRBJ2-7|.|TRBV6-5|.
CASSLAGDGTYEQYF
TGTGCCAGCAGTCTGGCTGGGGACGGGACTTACGAGCAGTACTTC
>TRBJ2-7|TRBD1|TRBV6-5|.
CASARQGLSSYEQYF
TGTGCCAGCGCGAGACAGGGATTGAGCTCCTACGAGCAGTACTTC
>TRBJ2-7|TRBD2|TRBV4-1|many
CASSRDYAYEQYF
TGCGCCAGCAGCCGGGACTATGCCTACGAGCAGTACTTC
>TRBJ1-3|.|TRBV7-3|.
CASSQDIYSGNTIYF
TGTGCCAGCAGCCAGGACATCTACTCTGGAAACACCATATATTTT
>TRBJ1-6|.|TRBV5-6|.
CASSLGRSLHF
TGTGCCAGCAGCTTGGGAAGATCCCTCCACTTT
>TRBJ2-1|.|TRBV5-1|.
CASSPLSSSYNEQFF
TGCGCCAGCAGCCCCCTTTCGAGCTCCTACAATGAGCAGTTCTTC
>TRBJ2-5|.|TRBV29-1|.
CSVEISGVETQYF
TGCAGCGTTGAAATCTCAGGGGTGGAGACCCAGTACTTC
>TRBJ1-4|.|TRBV5-6|.
CASSFFSVATNEKLFF
TGTGCCAGCAGCTTCTTCAGCGTTGCCACTAATGAAAAACTGTTTTTT
>TRBJ2-1|.|TRBV7-8|few
CASSFVRTGELVF
TGTGCCAGCAGCTTCGTTAGGACTGGGGAGCTGGTCTTC
>TRBJ2-1|.|TRBV5-1|.
CASKTASRAGNEQFF
TGCGCCAGCAAGACAGCTTCGCGGGCAGGGAATGAGCAGTTCTTC
>TRBJ2-1|.|TRBV7-2|.
CASSITGLREQFF
TGTGCCAGCAGCATAACAGGGTTGCGAGAGCAGTTCTTC
>TRBJ2-6|.|TRBV28|.
CAIQGGAGANVLTF
TGTGCCATTCAGGGGGGGGCTGGGGCCAACGTCCTGACTTTC
>TRBJ1-6|.|TRBV7-9|.
CASSLGQNNSPLHF
TGTGCCAGCAGCCTAGGACAGAATAATTCACCCCTCCACTTT
>TRBJ1-4|TRBD1|TRBV7-9|.
CASSPGGAGEKLFF
TGTGCCAGCAGCCCAGGGGGCGCGGGTGAAAAACTGTTTTTT
>TRBJ2-7|.|TRBV18|.
CASSPQSYEQYF
TGTGCCAGCTCACCCCAGAGCTACGAGCAGTACTTC
>TRBJ1-5|.|TRBV11-2|.
CASSLEGGFDNQPQHF
TGTGCCAGCAGCTTAGAGGGAGGGTTTGACAATCAGCCCCAGCATTTT
>TRBJ2-4|TRBD1|TRBV10-2|few
CASSEPGQGGAKNIQYF
TGCGCCAGCAGTGAGCCTGGACAGGGCGGCGCCAAAAACATTCAGTACTTC
>TRBJ2-7|.|TRBV4-1|.
CASSQILGEGQYF
TGCGCCAGCAGCCAAATCCTAGGGGAAGGGCAGTACTTC
>TRBJ1-4|TRBD1|TRBV5-3|once
CASSWGQGGKLFF
TGTGCCAGCAGCTGGGGACAGGGAGGGAAACTGTTTTTT
>TRBJ2-1|TRBD2|TRBV19|few
CASSIGLAGGSNEQFF
TGTGCCAGTAGTATAGGTCTAGCGGGAGGATCCAATGAGCAGTTCTTC
>TRBJ1-1|.|TRBV7-9|few
CASWGFNTEAFF
TGTGCCAGCTGGGGATTCAACACTGAAGCTTTCTTT
>TRBJ2-2|.|TRBV19|.
CASSFGYTGELFF
TGTGCCAGTAGTTTCGGGTACACCGGGGAGCTGTTTTTT
>TRBJ2-7|TRBD1|TRBV18|.
CASSPSTGSEAYEQYF
TGTGCCAGCTCACCCTCGACAGGGTCCGAAGCGTACGAGCAGTACTTC
>TRBJ2-7|TRBD2|TRBV4-3|.
CASSQQTVLAGPTYEQYF
TGCGCCAGCAGCCAACAAACTGTTCTAGCGGGGCCAACATACGAGCAGTACTTC
>TRBJ1-3|TRBD1|TRBV6-5|.
CASSRDSSGNTIYF
TGTGCCAGCAGCCGGGACAGCTCTGGAAACACCATATATTTT
>TRBJ1-2|TRBD1|TRBV7-9|.
CASSFSAGGNYGYTF
TGTGCCAGCAGCTTTTCGGCAGGGGGTAACTATGGCTACACCTTC
>TRBJ1-1|.|TRBV9|.
CASSGIGTPTDTEAFF
TGTGCCAGCAGCGGGATCGGGACACCAACCGACACTGAAGCTTTCTTT
>TRBJ2-4|.|TRBV7-2|.
CASSLVALGTLIQYF
TGTGCCAGCAGCTTAGTGGCTCTTGGGACGCTCATTCAGTACTTC
>TRBJ2-7|TRBD1|TRBV7-3|.
CASSSSPGQGFHEQHF
TGTGCCAGCAGCTCATCCCCGGGACAGGGTTTCCACGAGCAGCACTTC
>TRBJ1-1|.|TRBV5-4|.
CASSFNGQNTEAFF
TGTGCCAGCAGCTTTAACGGCCAGAACACTGAAGCTTTCTTT
>TRBJ2-1|TRBD1|TRBV2|.
CASSTDRGSLQFF
TGTGCCAGCAGTACCGACAGGGGTTCGTTGCAGTTCTTC
>TRBJ2-5|.|TRBV2|.
CASSAGLGEGETQYF
TGTGCCAGCAGTGCAGGGTTGGGAGAAGGGGAGACCCAGTACTTC
>TRBJ2-1|TRBD2|TRBV5-4|.
CASSPGTSGMTEQFF
TGTGCCAGCAGCCCCGGGACTAGCGGGATGACTGAGCAGTTCTTC
>TRBJ2-5|.|TRBV5-1|.
CASSLEGVYQETQYF
TGCGCCAGCAGCTTGGAAGGGGTGTACCAAGAGACCCAGTACTTC
>TRBJ2-3|.|TRBV5-1|.
CASSPGVGTDTQYF
TGCGCCAGCAGCCCAGGGGTGGGGACAGATACGCAGTATTTT
>TRBJ2-7|.|TRBV21-1|.
CASSKARAGEQYF
TGTGCCAGCAGCAAGGCCCGGGCCGGCGAGCAGTACTTC
>TRBJ1-5|.|TRBV18|few
CASSPGFGNQPQHF
TGTGCCAGCTCACCAGGGTTCGGCAATCAGCCCCAGCATTTT
>TRBJ2-7|.|TRBV6-5|.
CASTSRTVVRYEQYF
TGTGCCAGCACCAGCCGGACAGTCGTACGCTACGAGCAGTACTTC
>TRBJ2-7|.|TRBV5-1|.
CASSLAWQGPSYEQYF
TGCGCCAGCAGCTTGGCCTGGCAGGGGCCTTCCTACGAGCAGTACTTC
>TRBJ2-5|.|TRBV11-3|.
CASSLDSVTRETQYF
TGTGCCAGCAGCTTAGATAGCGTTACACGAGAGACCCAGTACTTC
>TRBJ2-7|TRBD1|TRBV27|.
CASRLPGQGAGEQYF
TGTGCCAGCAGACTTCCGGGACAGGGGGCAGGGGAGCAGTACTTC
>TRBJ2-3|TRBD2|TRBV9|.
CASSASSGRAADTQYF
TGTGCCAGCAGCGCCTCTAGCGGGAGGGCCGCAGATACGCAGTATTTT
>TRBJ2-1|.|TRBV19|.
CASSRSGSYNEQFF
TGTGCCAGTAGTAGGTCGGGGTCCTACAATGAGCAGTTCTTC
>TRBJ2-3|TRBD1|TRBV19|few
CASSWRQGADTQYF
TGTGCCAGTAGTTGGCGACAGGGCGCAGATACGCAGTATTTT
>TRBJ2-3|.|TRBV9|.
CASSVGGLGSDTQYF
TGTGCCAGCAGCGTAGGAGGATTGGGGTCAGATACGCAGTATTTT
>TRBJ2-2|.|TRBV4-3|.
CASSEVKGWKLFF
TGCGCCAGCAGCGAGGTCAAAGGTTGGAAGCTGTTTTTT
>TRBJ1-2|.|TRBV6-5|few
CASSYSTAAIYGYTF
TGTGCCAGCAGTTACTCCACGGCCGCCATATATGGCTACACCTTC
>TRBJ2-2|.|TRBV6-5|once
CASRRGTANTGELFF
TGTGCCAGCAGACGGGGAACAGCTAACACCGGGGAGCTGTTTTTT
>TRBJ2-2|.|TRBV7-9|few
CASSFTTGELFF
TGTGCCAGCAGCTTCACCACCGGGGAGCTGTTTTTT
>TRBJ2-5|TRBD1|TRBV6-1|.
CASREDRVGGETQYF
TGTGCCAGCAGGGAGGACAGGGTTGGGGGGGAGACCCAGTACTTC
>TRBJ2-2|TRBD1|TRBV27|.
CASRLTGANTGELFF
TGTGCCAGCAGGCTTACAGGGGCGAACACCGGGGAGCTGTTTTTT
>TRBJ2-7|TRBD1|TRBV29-1|.
CSVEASRGTGGGYEQYF
TGCAGCGTTGAAGCTAGCCGGGGGACAGGGGGCGGCTACGAGCAGTACTTC
>TRBJ2-7|TRBD1|TRBV6-5|.
CASSYVHRGVYEQYF
TGTGCCAGCAGTTACGTCCACAGGGGGGTATACGAGCAGTACTTC
>TRBJ1-3|TRBD1|TRBV5-3|.
CARSPPRDRFYGNTIYF
TGTGCCAGAAGCCCCCCCCGGGACAGGTTTTACGGAAACACCATATATTTT